A selection of T cell receptor beta chains follows, all from one sample in a study of blood T cells in healthy people across ages. TCRdb fed the 5' RACE reads into MiXCR, producing one record per CDR3 protein. The sample consists of around 970,000 distinct CDR3 sequences, roughly half of them appearing once. The sample was blood. The receptors were sampled from a woman aged 60-75 years in good health. The CDR3 runs from the conserved cysteine through the conserved F or W. The order of the fields is clone size, J gene, V gene, D gene, CDR3 protein, CDR3 DNA. The D gene is left open where the match is weak. Rows give clone size only sometimes, using once, few, many, or a class for an expanded clone.

. TRBJ2-5 TRBV7-6 TRBD1 CASSVGQVETQYF TGTGCCAGCAGCGTGGGACAGGTGGAGACCCAGTACTTC
few TRBJ2-3 TRBV7-2 . CASSLVGRADTQYF TGTGCCAGCAGCTTAGTGGGTCGGGCAGATACGCAGTATTTT
few TRBJ2-7 TRBV20-1 . CSAPRTEDEQYF TGCAGTGCCCCTCGTACCGAAGACGAGCAGTACTTC
. TRBJ2-7 TRBV9 . CARESYGRYF TGTGCCAGAGAGTCCTACGGGCGGTACTTC
. TRBJ1-1 TRBV6-6 . CASMEQGYTEAFF TGTGCCAGCATGGAACAGGGATACACTGAAGCTTTCTTT
few TRBJ2-7 TRBV7-2 TRBD2 CASSVETSLYEQYF TGTGCCAGCAGCGTAGAGACTAGCCTCTACGAGCAGTACTTC
few TRBJ2-7 TRBV28 . CASSLIDMFDEQYF TGTGCCAGCAGTTTAATTGACATGTTCGACGAGCAGTACTTC
few TRBJ2-5 TRBV29-1 . CSILAAQETQYF TGCAGCATATTAGCGGCCCAAGAGACCCAGTACTTC
few TRBJ1-2 TRBV27 TRBD1 CASSLFGTVPNYGYTF TGTGCCAGCAGTTTATTTGGGACAGTGCCTAACTATGGCTACACCTTC
. TRBJ1-4 TRBV7-9 . CASSGALDNEKLFF TGTGCCAGCAGCGGCGCCCTGGATAATGAAAAACTGTTTTTT
. TRBJ2-3 TRBV24-1 TRBD2 CATSGTLAEPTDTQYF TGTGCCACCAGTGGGACACTAGCGGAGCCCACAGATACGCAGTATTTT
. TRBJ2-1 TRBV28 . CASGEHRYEQFF TGTGCCAGCGGGGAGCACCGTTATGAGCAGTTCTTC
many TRBJ2-5 TRBV29-1 . CSVVNDLGGTQYF TGCAGCGTTGTTAATGACCTGGGTGGGACCCAGTACTTC
. TRBJ2-7 TRBV6-2/TRBV6-3 . CASSYSGAAIVNEQYF TGTGCCAGCAGTTACTCAGGGGCCGCTATTGTCAATGAGCAGTACTTC
. TRBJ2-7 TRBV28 TRBD2 CASSHSIAGGRYEQYF TGTGCCAGCAGTCATTCAATAGCGGGAGGGAGGTACGAGCAGTACTTC
few TRBJ2-5 TRBV7-2 . CASSRGNQQETQYF TGTGCCAGCAGCAGAGGGAATCAGCAAGAGACCCAGTACTTC
few TRBJ2-5 TRBV10-3 TRBD2 CATRLAGDQETQYF TGTGCCACACGACTAGCGGGGGACCAAGAGACCCAGTACTTC
. TRBJ1-6 TRBV20-1 TRBD1 CSARDRLNRGHLLSPLHF TGCAGTGCTAGAGATCGATTGAACAGGGGGCATCTTTTGTCACCCCTCCACTTT
. TRBJ2-7 TRBV2 TRBD2 CASSGGLAGVGAYEQYF TGTGCCAGCAGTGGGGGACTAGCGGGAGTGGGTGCCTACGAGCAGTACTTC
. TRBJ2-7 TRBV4-1 . CASGGTRGTYEQYF TGCGCCAGCGGGGGGACACGGGGTACCTACGAGCAATACTTC
. TRBJ2-1 TRBV24-1 . CATSGQLEQFF TGTGCCACCAGTGGGCAGCTTGAGCAGTTCTTC
. TRBJ2-5 TRBV29-1 . CSVARGLSETQYF TGCAGCGTGGCACGGGGATTATCGGAGACCCAGTACTTC
. TRBJ2-6 TRBV5-6 TRBD1 CASSKGQDHSGANVLTF TGTGCCAGCAGCAAGGGACAGGACCACTCTGGGGCCAACGTCCTGACTTTC
few TRBJ2-3 TRBV28 TRBD2 CASSLFREGTDTQYF TGTGCCAGCAGTTTATTTCGGGAGGGCACAGATACGCAGTATTTT
. TRBJ1-2 TRBV14 . CASSQDLDDGYTF TGTGCCAGCAGCCAAGACCTTGATGATGGCTACACCTTC
. TRBJ1-5 TRBV20-1 . CSASIGDQPQHF TGCAGTGCAAGTATAGGGGATCAGCCCCAGCATTTT
. TRBJ2-1 TRBV7-8 . CASSRLFAGYGNEQFF TGTGCCAGCAGCCGCCTTTTTGCGGGTTATGGGAATGAGCAGTTCTTC
. TRBJ1-6 TRBV20-1 . CSAPHSSYNSPLHF TGCAGTGCGCCACATAGCTCCTATAATTCACCCCTCCACTTT
. TRBJ2-6 TRBV27 TRBD1 CASSPIPTGSFTGANVLTF TGTGCCAGCAGTCCAATTCCGACAGGGAGTTTCACTGGGGCCAACGTCCTGACTTTC
. TRBJ2-5 TRBV19 TRBD2 CASSPTSGRLETQYF TGTGCCAGTAGCCCAACTAGCGGGAGGCTGGAGACCCAGTACTTC
. TRBJ2-1 TRBV12-3/TRBV12-4 . CASSLIDKTGNEQFF TGTGCCAGCAGTTTAATAGACAAAACTGGCAATGAGCAGTTCTTC
. TRBJ2-1 TRBV6-2/TRBV6-3 TRBD1 CASTQTRTGGHEQFF TGTGCCAGCACTCAAACCCGGACAGGGGGCCATGAGCAGTTCTTC
. TRBJ2-3 TRBV6-1 TRBD2 CASSETSGRATVSWRYF TGTGCCAGCAGTGAAACTAGCGGGAGGGCCACGGTATCCTGGCGGTATTTT
few TRBJ2-7 TRBV5-1 . CASRNTGGGSYEQYF TGCGCCAGCAGGAATACCGGGGGAGGCTCCTACGAGCAGTACTTC
. TRBJ2-4 TRBV28 . CASPDGGGGDIQYF TGTGCCAGCCCTGATGGGGGCGGGGGAGACATTCAGTACTTC
. TRBJ1-6 TRBV7-2 . CASSLPQPNSPLHF TGTGCCAGCAGCTTACCGCAGCCAAATTCACCCCTCCACTTT
. TRBJ2-4 TRBV9 . CASSPREISNIQYF TGTGCCAGCAGCCCTCGGGAAATATCAAACATTCAGTACTTC
few TRBJ2-5 TRBV6-1 . CASSLHPGETQYF TGTGCCAGCAGCCTACACCCGGGAGAGACCCAGTACTTC
. TRBJ2-6 TRBV2 . CASIRRPGGANVLTF TGTGCCAGCATACGCAGGCCCGGTGGGGCCAACGTCCTGACTTTC
. TRBJ2-3 TRBV12-3/TRBV12-4 . CASPEGGHSTDTQYF TGTGCCAGCCCCGAAGGGGGACATAGCACAGATACGCAGTATTTT
. TRBJ1-2 TRBV14 . CASSAHRAGYTF TGTGCCAGCAGCGCCCACAGGGCTGGCTACACCTTC
. TRBJ2-4 TRBV2 . CASTKWGTFEAKNIQYF TGTGCCAGCACCAAGTGGGGTACTTTTGAAGCCAAAAACATTCAGTACTTC
many TRBJ2-3 TRBV29-1 . CSVVSDTQYF TGCAGCGTTGTTTCGGATACGCAGTATTTT
once TRBJ2-1 TRBV15 TRBD1 CATSRLTGARGNEQFF TGTGCCACCAGCAGACTTACAGGGGCCCGAGGGAATGAGCAGTTCTTC
. TRBJ2-7 TRBV4-1 TRBD1 CASSPRDRVERNYEQYF TGCGCCAGCAGCCCCCGGGACAGGGTTGAAAGAAACTACGAGCAGTACTTC
. TRBJ2-5 TRBV28 . CASRGGTRAETQYF TGTGCCAGTCGCGGCGGGACACGGGCGGAGACCCAGTACTTC
. TRBJ2-7 TRBV20-1 TRBD2 CSARTSGSGTYEQYF TGCAGTGCCCGGACTAGCGGGAGCGGTACCTACGAGCAGTACTTC
few TRBJ2-5 TRBV10-1 TRBD2 CASSESRASGQETQYF TGCGCCAGCAGTGAGTCGCGGGCTAGCGGCCAAGAGACCCAGTACTTC
. TRBJ1-5 TRBV29-1 TRBD1 CSVRLGTGLYSNQPQHF TGCAGCGTTCGACTAGGGACAGGACTATATAGCAATCAGCCCCAGCATTTT
few TRBJ2-7 TRBV6-5 . CASSYLAEKPYEQYF TGTGCCAGCAGTTACTTAGCGGAAAAACCTTACGAGCAGTACTTC
. TRBJ2-3 TRBV11-1 . CASSPRRELSDTQYF TGTGCCAGCAGCCCTAGGCGGGAATTATCAGATACGCAGTATTTT
few TRBJ2-3 TRBV12-3/TRBV12-4 TRBD2 CASSFLAGETDTQYF TGTGCCAGCAGTTTCCTAGCGGGGGAAACAGATACGCAGTATTTT
. TRBJ2-3 TRBV29-1 . CTYKGADTQYF TGCACCTACAAGGGCGCAGATACGCAGTATTTT
. TRBJ2-3 TRBV5-6 . CASSATPGADTQYF TGTGCCAGCAGCGCGACTCCAGGGGCAGATACGCAGTATTTT
. TRBJ2-1 TRBV12-3/TRBV12-4 TRBD2 CASRAIAGGIGYNEQFF TGTGCCAGCCGAGCAATAGCGGGAGGTATCGGCTACAATGAGCAGTTCTTC